This T cell receptor (beta chain) appears in the sequencing data of a study of identical twins listed by TCRdb under 2016. In terms of the full investigation: The study deep-sequenced TCR alpha and beta repertoires from monozygotic twins, unrelated adults of various ages and cord blood to test whether fetal clonotypes persist. Replicate twin experiments were performed at different times using different library preparation protocols to rule out contamination.

The research as a whole found: Out-of-frame TCR alpha sequences shared between twins showed an excess of low generation-probability sequences compared with coincidental sharing between unrelated individuals. Invariant T cells such as MAIT and iNKT could partly confound zero-insertion analyses, though diverse VJ usage argued against this for most clonotypes. Fewer insertions were carried by abundant cord blood beta clonotypes; a weaker similar trend was observed in young adult naive repertoires, while no such trend was observed in memory repertoires. Because the same donors could not be followed over many years, the conclusions depended on cross-sectional statistical analysis. In beta out-of-frame sequences, excess twin sharing was weaker, because having fewer shared sequences lowered the signal-to-noise ratio. Recombination models systematically underestimated out-of-frame TCR alpha sharing in monozygotic twins but agreed with sharing between unrelated individuals.

Only healthy Caucasian donors were included. The twin cohort consisted of three pairs of female monozygotic twins, all aged 18 to 29 years. The RNA used for TCR libraries was isolated from peripheral blood mononuclear cells. The junction shows trimming of 1 base on V and 4 bases on J, and the gene matches do not reach 5 bases of it. Looking up the germline V gene (reference sequence) yields CDR1 LNHNV and CDR2 YYDKDF. Inclusive of the bounding cysteine and phenylalanine, the CDR3 is 15 residues long. Solely the CDR3 DNA is kept, with 45 bases framed from the first base. This clonotype has just one count. No antigen is known for it. Base qualities are not at hand, and no much larger clone is one base apart. Evidence from a single read is weak. The library was generated by 5' RACE. The instrument was an Illumina HiSeq 2000. A universal primer binding site was introduced by template switching, and a unique molecular identifier was present in the final cDNA, enabling accurate counting of TCR cDNA molecules. Specific primers in the conserved constant-segment region were used to synthesize first-strand cDNA for TCR alpha and beta chains. To control for contamination, every cDNA library was double barcoded, receiving both a SMART-Mk sample barcode and Illumina barcodes. TruSeq adapter sequences, together with Illumina sample barcodes, were added in two successive PCR steps. The Illumina HiSeq platform was used with custom primers to sequence TCR alpha and beta cDNA libraries. As for the authors' bioinformatics: MiGEC was used to process raw reads and extract unique molecular identifiers, and MiXCR was used to find CDR3 positions. Recombination models were inferred per individual with the repgenHMM and IGoR tools using an EM algorithm. Shared clonotype analysis was performed with the tcR package in R, normalizing sharing by the product of cloneset sizes. To study raw recombination without the effects of thymic and clonal selection, out-of-frame nonproductive sequences were analyzed. TCRdb passed the public sequencing reads through fastp at Q25 and MiXCR, retaining productive beta sequences. Each record represents a unique CDR3 protein, reported with the most common genes and DNA among its rows. TCRdb's processing, not the study's, gives the V and J calls here. In all, the sample holds some 900,000 distinct CDR3 sequences, and roughly an eighth of those were seen once. About 1.5% of the sample belongs to the ten largest clones.

This sample was also put to use in a study of yellow fever vaccine responses in identical twins. The second study also describes: According to the authors, the vaccine-induced T cell response in identical twins seemed to be partly convergent and partly specific to each individual. In the study, vaccine-responding T cell clones were precisely tracked in identical twins.

Sequencing used PBMCs. The chain is assembled from TRBV15 and TRBJ2-7, with TRBD1 identical over 9 junction bases. This clonotype was obtained from a woman under 30 in good health. The CDR3 sequence is CATSRAGTGLYEQYF. The nucleotides are TGTGCCACCAGCAGAGCGGGGACAGGGTTATACGAGCAGTACTTC.